This TCR beta chain appears in the sequencing data of a study of Graves' ophthalmopathy and Graves' hyperthyroidism. On the study more broadly: Peripheral blood collection took place at initial diagnosis, before any treatment. Findings of the study overall: Blood was where most expanded thyroid clonotypes above 0.001 frequency also turned up.

None of the included patients had other autoimmune diseases, uncontrolled infections, pregnancy or lactation, as these led to exclusion. Thyroid ultrasound, orbital computed tomography, TRAb, serum thyroxine and clinical symptoms formed the basis of diagnosis. RNA served as the template for amplifying TCR beta CDR3 regions. Following a first-round RT-PCR that used HTBI primers, a second-round multiplex PCR was carried out. Using its own MiXCR run on the multiplex PCR reads, TCRdb lists one record per CDR3 protein. The table has more than 550,000 distinct CDR3 sequences, under 50% seen once. This clonotype came up many times. Its target is unknown. Germline trimming cut 4 bases from V and 2 bases from J; bases unmatched to any gene: 4. The CDR3 totals 15 residues. CDR1 and CDR2 (germline): ENHRY, SYGVKD.

This sequence originates from an adult man with Graves' ophthalmopathy. The sequenced sample consisted of peripheral blood. This chain uses TRBV10-3 with TRBJ2-7, with TRBD2 matching 11 bases. As DNA, the CDR3 is TGTGCCATCAGTGGGACTAGCGGGTCAACCTACGAGCAGTACTTC. It translates to CAISGTSGSTYEQYF.